Below, 9 T cell receptor beta chains from the same sample are listed, as sequenced in a study of regulatory T cells in long-lasting Graves disease. Library construction for TCR beta used iRepertoire HTBI primers and Arm-PCR of CDR3 regions. TCRdb reprocessed the multiplex PCR reads via MiXCR and lists one record per CDR3 protein. The sample shows 700,000 or so distinct CDR3 sequences, 25% to 35% of them seen only once. Time point specified: persistent/refractory GD, antithyroid drugs over 5 years with positive TRAb. RNA isolated from PBMCs was used to make the TCR library. Sequencing used peripheral blood mononuclear cells (PBMCs), obtained when the disease was refractory, from a patient treated with antithyroid drugs. The source of these receptors is a female donor with Graves disease.

In this sample, this clonotype turned up many times. The rearrangement links TRBV2 to TRBJ2-7; 10 bases map to TRBD2. This CDR3 has 15 amino acids. With 7 bases clipped from V and 3 bases from J, the junction kept 9 bases outside the gene matches. Germline V gene sequence: CDR1 SNHLY, CDR2 FYNNEI. The CDR3 DNA follows: TGTGCCAGCACCCTCGGGGCTAGCGGGAGCTACGAGCAGTACTTC. Translated, it gives CASTLGASGSYEQYF.

Concerning this clonotype: A much larger clone sits a single nucleotide away, making a read error possible. The chain employs TRBV27 and TRBJ1-2; tentatively, D is TRBD1 (6 bases). The CDR3 contains 13 residues. CDR1 and CDR2 (germline): MNHEY, SMNVEV (reference sequence). Trimming stripped 5 bases from V and 12 bases from J, with 19 bases between. The CDR3 loop reads CASSSKIGGGHTF. The CDR3 nucleotides read TGTGCCAGCAGTAGCAAGATCGGCGGGGGCCACACCTTC.

In its sample, this clonotype was seen many times. The rearrangement uses TRBV28 and TRBJ1-2, with 9 bases identical to TRBD1. V lost 6 bases and J lost 6; bases outside the gene matches: 11. The germline V gene has CDR1 MDHEN and CDR2 SYDVKM. This CDR3 spans 15 amino acids. The CDR3 region has the DNA TGTGCCAGCAGGGACGGACGACAGGGGGGTGATGGCTACACCTTC. Residues: CASRDGRQGGDGYTF.

The chain has TRBV10-3 and TRBJ1-5, with TRBD1 matching 10 bases. CDR1 and CDR2 (germline): ENHRY, SYGVKD. This CDR3 has 16 amino acids. V shed 3 bases and J 4 bases; nucleotides not matched to a gene: 6. The CDR3 protein is CAISDRDRGVNQPQHF. As DNA, the CDR3 is TGTGCCATCAGTGACCGGGACAGGGGCGTTAATCAGCCCCAGCATTTT.

The table lists this clonotype with a few counts. The V gene is TRBV29-1, the J gene TRBJ2-1; possible D gene TRBD2, 6 bases. The CDR3 runs 15 residues. The germline CDR1 and CDR2 sequences are SQVTM and ANQGSEA. Trimming cost V 7 bases and J 0 bases, with 16 bases left between them. The CDR3 sequence: CSADQSGRSYNEQFF. As DNA, the CDR3 is TGCAGCGCCGACCAAAGCGGGCGCTCCTACAATGAGCAGTTCTTC.

The sample holds many counts of this clonotype. This chain uses TRBV20-1 with TRBJ1-1, with a possible D match to TRBD1 (6 bases). CDR1 and CDR2 (germline): DFQATT, SNEGSKA (reference sequence). Trimming stripped 3 bases from V and 5 bases from J, with 10 bases between. This CDR3 contains 12 residues. This chain's CDR3 is CSASRGHTEAFF. In DNA, the CDR3 is TGCAGTGCTAGCCGGGGGCATACTGAAGCTTTCTTT.

This clonotype was counted many times. Here the CDR3 reads CASSEARTASVYEQYF. The CDR3 DNA sequence: TGTGCCAGCAGTGAAGCCCGTACTGCTAGCGTTTACGAGCAGTACTTC. This chain uses TRBV2 with TRBJ2-7, with TRBD2 as a possible D gene (6 bases). The V gene lost 0 bases and the J gene lost 4 bases, with 16 bases spanning the gap. The CDR3 loop spans 16 amino acids. Germline V gene sequence: CDR1 SNHLY, CDR2 FYNNEI. Full variable domain (remainder filled in from reference TRBV2 and TRBJ2-7): EPEVTQTPSHQVTQMGQEVILRCVPISNHLYFYWYRQILGQKVEFLVSFYNNEISEKSEIFDDQFSVERPDGSNFTLKIRSTKLEDSAMYFCASSEARTASVYEQYFGPGTRLTVT.

The rearrangement links TRBV6-5 to TRBJ2-7; possibly TRBD1 for D (7 bases). The CDR3 is made up of 15 amino acids. Trimming removed 2 bases from V and 3 bases from J, with 14 bases in between. Germline V lookup: CDR1 MNHEY, CDR2 SVGAGI. CDR3 DNA sequence: TGTGCCAGCAGTTACCGGGGGACAGAGTTCTACGAGCAGTACTTC. As protein: CASSYRGTEFYEQYF.

V is TRBV3-1 and J is TRBJ2-1; 10 bases are shared with TRBD2. Trimming took 0 bases from V and 2 from J; bases not matched to a gene: 4. The germline gives CDR1 LGHDT, CDR2 YNNKEL (reference sequence). This CDR3 has 17 residues. CDR3 region: CASSQEEREGPYNEQFF. In DNA, the CDR3 is TGTGCCAGCAGCCAAGAAGAGCGGGAGGGACCCTACAATGAGCAGTTCTTC.